The TCR beta chain described here comes from a study of blood T cell repertoires in COVID-19 (dated by TCRdb to the early 2020s). For the wider study: Collaborator samples came from the United States, Italy and Spain and covered acute and convalescent phases of COVID-19. Subjects who had been exposed to COVID-19, were actively infected with it, or had recovered from it provided the deeply sampled blood TCRbeta repertoires that made up the dataset. The material from the prospective study consisted of cDNA or gDNA derived from T cells, B-cell-depleted T cells, or PBMCs. Nearly every sample came with metadata listing a de-identified subject ID, COVID-19 status, age in years and sex. Where available, HLA class I and class II types were taken from metadata supplied by the sample provider and were not determined by assay-based typing. The repertoires were made available in a free public database intended to serve as a resource for research on the immune response to SARS-CoV-2. Samples were obtained from the ongoing ImmuneRACE study (first 160 participants) and from 1,254 subjects provided by 6 global collaborators. Here is what the overall study found, with its caveats: The quantity of clinical and demographic metadata differed by source and by participant and was supplied without curation.

The immunoSEQ Assay, a bias-controlled multiplex PCR, was used to amplify TCRbeta CDR3 regions from genomic DNA. Regarding the original processing steps: Nucleated cell counts per sample were estimated from amplification of reference gene primers within the assay. To quantify the absolute abundance of each unique TCRbeta CDR3 rearrangement, sequence reads were collapsed and filtered. For each sample, productive Simpson clonality was calculated as the square root of Simpson's diversity index across productive rearrangements. TCRdb carries this immuneACCESS record with in-frame sequences only. Its versions omit some clonotypes, under half of them owing to an unresolved V gene in the studies checked, with the rest unexplained. D and trimming were read from the DNA, whereas the V and J calls and clone size are those reported in that table. A total of about 300,000 clones appear in this sample, about 90% of them only once. The top ten clonotypes cover about 2.3% of the sample.

Whole blood was collected in K2EDTA tubes by collaborating institutions according to the institutions' own protocols. For TCRbeta analysis, collaborator samples were shipped as frozen whole blood, as isolated PBMCs, or as DNA extracted from either sample type. V is reduced by 5 bases and J by 4 bases, leaving a spacing of 12 bases between them. The CDR3 runs 13 residues from the cysteine to the phenylalanine. Only the CDR3 portion is preserved as DNA: 39 bases, with reading frame beginning at the first base. In the case of this clone: The antigen this receptor binds is unknown. One base away there is no much larger clone; base qualities are not given.

This clonotype originated in a young man with active or convalescent COVID-19. Sequencing was done on a sample of peripheral blood. The receptor chain draws on TRBV12-3 or TRBV12-4 and TRBJ2-7; possibly the D gene is TRBD1, per 5 matching bases. The DNA reads as follows: TGTGCCAGCAGTATCGTAGGGGTATACGAGCAGTACTTC. Its translation reads: CASSIVGVYEQYF.